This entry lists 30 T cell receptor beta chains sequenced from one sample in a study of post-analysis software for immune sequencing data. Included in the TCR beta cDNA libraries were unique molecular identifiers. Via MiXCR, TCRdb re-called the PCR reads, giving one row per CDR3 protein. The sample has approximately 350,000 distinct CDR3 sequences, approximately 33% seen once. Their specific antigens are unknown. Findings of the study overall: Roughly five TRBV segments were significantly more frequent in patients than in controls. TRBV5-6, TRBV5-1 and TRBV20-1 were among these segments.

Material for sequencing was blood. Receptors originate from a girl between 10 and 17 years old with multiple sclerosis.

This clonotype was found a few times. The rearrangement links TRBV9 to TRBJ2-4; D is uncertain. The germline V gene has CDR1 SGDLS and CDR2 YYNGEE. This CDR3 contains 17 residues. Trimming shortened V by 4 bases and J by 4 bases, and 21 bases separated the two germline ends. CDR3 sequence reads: CASSPRPREDPKNIQYF. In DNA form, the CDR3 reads TGTGCCAGCAGCCCGCGTCCCCGTGAGGACCCTAAAAACATTCAGTACTTC.

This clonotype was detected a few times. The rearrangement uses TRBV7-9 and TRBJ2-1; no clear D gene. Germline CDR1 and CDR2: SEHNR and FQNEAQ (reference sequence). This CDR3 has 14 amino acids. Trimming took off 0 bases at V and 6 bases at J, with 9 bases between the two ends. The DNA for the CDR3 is TGTGCCAGCAGCTTAGCGGGTCTGACCAATGAGCAGTTCTTC. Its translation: CASSLAGLTNEQFF.

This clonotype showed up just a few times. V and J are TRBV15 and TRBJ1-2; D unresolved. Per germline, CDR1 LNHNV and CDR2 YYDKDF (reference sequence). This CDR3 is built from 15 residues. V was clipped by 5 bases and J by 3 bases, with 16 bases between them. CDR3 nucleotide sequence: TGTGCCACCAGCGCAATCGACCTTGGGGACTATGGCTACACCTTC. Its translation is CATSAIDLGDYGYTF.

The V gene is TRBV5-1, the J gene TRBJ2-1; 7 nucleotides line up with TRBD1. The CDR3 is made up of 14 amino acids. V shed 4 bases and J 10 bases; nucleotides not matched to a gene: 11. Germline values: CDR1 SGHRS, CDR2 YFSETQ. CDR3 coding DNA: TGCGCCAGCAGCCTGACAGGGTCCGCCTACGAGCAGTTCTTC. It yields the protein CASSLTGSAYEQFF.

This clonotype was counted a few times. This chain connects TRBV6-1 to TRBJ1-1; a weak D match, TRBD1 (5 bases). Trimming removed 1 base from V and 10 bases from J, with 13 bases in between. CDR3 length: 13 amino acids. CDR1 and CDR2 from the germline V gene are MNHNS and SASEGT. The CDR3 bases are TGTGCCAGCAGTGAAGGCGTAGAGCAGGGAGCTTTCTTT. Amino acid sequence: CASSEGVEQGAFF.

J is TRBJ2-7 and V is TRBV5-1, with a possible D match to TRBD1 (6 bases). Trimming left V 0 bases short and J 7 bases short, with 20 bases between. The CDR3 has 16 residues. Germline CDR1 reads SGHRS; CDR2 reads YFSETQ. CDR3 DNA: TGCGCCAGCAGCTTGGTTGGACAGACCAACATGGATGAGCAGTACTTC. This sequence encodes CASSLVGQTNMDEQYF.

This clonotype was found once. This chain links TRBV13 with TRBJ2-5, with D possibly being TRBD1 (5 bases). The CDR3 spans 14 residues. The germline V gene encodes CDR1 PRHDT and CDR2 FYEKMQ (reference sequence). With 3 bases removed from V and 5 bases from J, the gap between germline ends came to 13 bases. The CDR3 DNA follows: TGTGCCAGCAGCTTCGAACAGGCGAGCGAGACCCAGTACTTC. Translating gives CASSFEQASETQYF.

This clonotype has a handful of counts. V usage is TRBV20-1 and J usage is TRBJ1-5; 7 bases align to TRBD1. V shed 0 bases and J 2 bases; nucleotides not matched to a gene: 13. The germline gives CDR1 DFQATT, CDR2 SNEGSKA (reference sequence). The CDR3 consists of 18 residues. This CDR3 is CSARDLVPQGGGNQPQHF. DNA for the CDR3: TGCAGTGCTAGAGATCTGGTCCCTCAGGGGGGCGGCAATCAGCCCCAGCATTTT.

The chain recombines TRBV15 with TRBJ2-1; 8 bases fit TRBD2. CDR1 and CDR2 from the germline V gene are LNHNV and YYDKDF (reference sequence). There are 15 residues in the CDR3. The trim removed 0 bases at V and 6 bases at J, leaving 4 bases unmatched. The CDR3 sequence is CATSRDSGGPNEQFF. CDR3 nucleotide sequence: TGTGCCACCAGCAGAGATTCGGGGGGGCCCAATGAGCAGTTCTTC.

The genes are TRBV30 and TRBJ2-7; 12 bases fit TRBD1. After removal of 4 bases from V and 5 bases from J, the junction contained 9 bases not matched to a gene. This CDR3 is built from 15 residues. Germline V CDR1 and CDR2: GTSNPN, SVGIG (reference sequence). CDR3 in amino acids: CAWTYGTGGWDEQYF. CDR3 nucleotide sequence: TGTGCCTGGACTTACGGGACAGGGGGCTGGGACGAGCAGTACTTC.

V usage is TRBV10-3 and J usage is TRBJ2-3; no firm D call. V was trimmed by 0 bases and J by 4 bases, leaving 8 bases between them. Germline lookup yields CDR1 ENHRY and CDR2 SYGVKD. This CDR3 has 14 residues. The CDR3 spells CAISESPSPDTQYF. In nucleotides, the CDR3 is TGTGCCATCAGTGAGTCCCCCTCCCCAGATACGCAGTATTTT.

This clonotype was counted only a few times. The CDR3 DNA reads TGTGCCAGCAGCCAGGGACTGTCCTACAATGAGCAGTTCTTC. It codes for CASSQGLSYNEQFF. This sequence joins TRBV7-8 and TRBJ2-1, with D possibly being TRBD2 (6 bases). The CDR3 runs 14 residues. The germline V gene encodes CDR1 SGHVS and CDR2 FQNEAQ. V gave up 5 bases and J gave up 1 base, with 9 bases separating them.

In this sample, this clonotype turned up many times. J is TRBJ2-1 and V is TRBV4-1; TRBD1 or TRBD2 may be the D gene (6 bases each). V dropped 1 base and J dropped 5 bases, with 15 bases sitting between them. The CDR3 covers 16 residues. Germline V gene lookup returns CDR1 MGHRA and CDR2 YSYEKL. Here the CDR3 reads CASSQAQGRGHNEQFF. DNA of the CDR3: TGCGCCAGCAGCCAAGCACAGGGCCGGGGGCACAATGAGCAGTTCTTC.

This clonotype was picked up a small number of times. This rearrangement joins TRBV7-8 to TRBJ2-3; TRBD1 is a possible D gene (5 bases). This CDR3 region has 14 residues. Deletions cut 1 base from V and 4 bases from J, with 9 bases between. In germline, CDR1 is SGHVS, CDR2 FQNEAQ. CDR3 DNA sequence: TGTGCCAGCAGCTTAGTCCCCAGGGCAGATACGCAGTATTTT. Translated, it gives CASSLVPRADTQYF. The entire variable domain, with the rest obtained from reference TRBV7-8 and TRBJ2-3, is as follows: GAGVSQSPRYKVAKRGQDVALRCDPISGHVSLFWYQQALGQGPEFLTYFQNEAQLDKSGLPSDRFFAERPEGSVSTLKIQRTQQEDSAVYLCASSLVPRADTQYFGPGTRLTVL.

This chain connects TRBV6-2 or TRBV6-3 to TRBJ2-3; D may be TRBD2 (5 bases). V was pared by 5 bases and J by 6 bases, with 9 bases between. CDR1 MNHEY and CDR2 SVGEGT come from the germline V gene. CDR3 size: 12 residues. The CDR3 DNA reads TGTGCCAGCAGTACATTAGCGGATACGCAGTATTTT. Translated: CASSTLADTQYF.

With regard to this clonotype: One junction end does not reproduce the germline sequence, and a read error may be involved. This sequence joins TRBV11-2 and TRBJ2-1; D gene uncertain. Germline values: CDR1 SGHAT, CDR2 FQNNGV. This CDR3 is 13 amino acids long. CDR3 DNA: TGTGCCAGCAACTTAGAGACTGAGGATGAGCAGTTCTTC. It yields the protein CASNLETEDEQFF.

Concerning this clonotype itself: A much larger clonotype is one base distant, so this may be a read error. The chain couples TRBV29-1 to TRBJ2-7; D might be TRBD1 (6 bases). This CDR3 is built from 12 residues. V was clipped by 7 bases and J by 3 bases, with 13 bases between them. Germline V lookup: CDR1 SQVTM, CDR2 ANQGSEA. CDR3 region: CSGWTEFYEQYF. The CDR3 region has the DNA TGCAGCGGGTGGACAGAGTTCTACGAGCAGTACTTC.

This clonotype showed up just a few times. The DNA for the CDR3 is TGTGCCAGCAGCCCCTCCCAGGGAAGATGGTACGAGCAGTACTTC. It codes for CASSPSQGRWYEQYF. The gene calls are TRBV12-3 or TRBV12-4 and TRBJ2-7; maybe TRBD1 (5 bases). Trimming took off 6 bases at V and 4 bases at J, with 19 bases between the two ends. This CDR3 contains 15 residues.

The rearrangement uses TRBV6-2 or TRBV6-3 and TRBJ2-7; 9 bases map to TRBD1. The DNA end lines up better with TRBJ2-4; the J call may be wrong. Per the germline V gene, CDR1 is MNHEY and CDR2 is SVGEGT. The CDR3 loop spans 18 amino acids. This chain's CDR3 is CASSYQTGGRGQENIQYF. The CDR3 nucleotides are TGTGCCAGCAGTTACCAGACAGGGGGTAGGGGACAGGAAAACATTCAGTACTTC.

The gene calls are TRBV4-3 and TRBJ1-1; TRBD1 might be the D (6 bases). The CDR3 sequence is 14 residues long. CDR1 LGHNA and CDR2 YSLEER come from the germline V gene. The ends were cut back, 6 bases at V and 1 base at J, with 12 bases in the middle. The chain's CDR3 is CASSLDRPNTEAFF. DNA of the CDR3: TGCGCCAGCAGTTTAGACAGGCCGAACACTGAAGCTTTCTTT.

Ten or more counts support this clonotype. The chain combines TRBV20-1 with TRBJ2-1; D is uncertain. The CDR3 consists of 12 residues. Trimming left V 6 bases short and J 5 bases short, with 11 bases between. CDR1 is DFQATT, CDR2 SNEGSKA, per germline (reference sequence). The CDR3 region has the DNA TGCAGTGCCTTGACCTGGGACAATGAGCAGTTCTTC. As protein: CSALTWDNEQFF.

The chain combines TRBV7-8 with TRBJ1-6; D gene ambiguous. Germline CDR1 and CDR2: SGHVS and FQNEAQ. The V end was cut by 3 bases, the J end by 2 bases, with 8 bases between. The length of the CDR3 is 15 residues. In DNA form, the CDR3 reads TGTGCCAGCAGCTTCCTCGGGGCCTATAATTCACCCCTCCACTTT. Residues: CASSFLGAYNSPLHF.

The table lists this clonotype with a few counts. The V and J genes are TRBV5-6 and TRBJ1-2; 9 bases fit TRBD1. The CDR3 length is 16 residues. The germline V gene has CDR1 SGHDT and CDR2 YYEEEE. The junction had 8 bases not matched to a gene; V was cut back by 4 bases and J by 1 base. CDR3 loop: CASSGDRDAFNYGYTF. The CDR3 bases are TGTGCCAGCAGCGGGGACAGGGACGCCTTTAACTATGGCTACACCTTC.

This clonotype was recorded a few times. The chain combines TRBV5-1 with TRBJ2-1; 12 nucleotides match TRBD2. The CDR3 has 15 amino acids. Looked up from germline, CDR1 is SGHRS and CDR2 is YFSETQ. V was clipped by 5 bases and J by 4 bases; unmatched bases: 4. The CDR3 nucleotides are TGCGCCAGCAGGCCTAGCGGGGGGGAATACAATGAGCAGTTCTTC. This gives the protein CASRPSGGEYNEQFF. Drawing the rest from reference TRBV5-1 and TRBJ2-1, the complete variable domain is KAGVTQTPRYLIKTRGQQVTLSCSPISGHRSVSWYQQTPGQGLQFLFEYFSETQRNKGNFPGRFSGRQFSNSRSEMNVSTLELGDSALYLCASRPSGGEYNEQFFGPGTRLTVL.

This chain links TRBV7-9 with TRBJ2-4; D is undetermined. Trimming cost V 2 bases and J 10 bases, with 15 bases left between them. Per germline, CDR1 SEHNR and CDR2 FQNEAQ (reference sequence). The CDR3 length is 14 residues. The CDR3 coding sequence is TGTGCCAGCAGCTTAAGCGAGACACCAAGGATTCAGTACTTC. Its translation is CASSLSETPRIQYF.

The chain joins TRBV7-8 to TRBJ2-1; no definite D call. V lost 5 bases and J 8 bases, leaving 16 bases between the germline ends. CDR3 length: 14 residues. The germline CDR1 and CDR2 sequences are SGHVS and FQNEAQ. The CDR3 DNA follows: TGTGCCAGCAGCGACCGGGTCCCTTGGGATGAGCAGTTCTTC. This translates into CASSDRVPWDEQFF.

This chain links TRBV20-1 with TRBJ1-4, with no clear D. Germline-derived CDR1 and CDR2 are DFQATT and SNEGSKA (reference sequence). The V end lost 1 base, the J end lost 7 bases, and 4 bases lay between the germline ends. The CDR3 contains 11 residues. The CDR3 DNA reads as TGCAGTGCTAGAGTCCGTGAAAAACTGTTTTTT. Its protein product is CSARVREKLFF.

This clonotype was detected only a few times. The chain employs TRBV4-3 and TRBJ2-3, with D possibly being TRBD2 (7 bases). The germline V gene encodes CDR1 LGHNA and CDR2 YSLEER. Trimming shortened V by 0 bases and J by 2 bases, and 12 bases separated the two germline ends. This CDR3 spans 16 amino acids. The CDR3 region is CASSQERGGFTDTQYF. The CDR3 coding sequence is TGCGCCAGCAGCCAAGAAAGGGGGGGCTTCACAGATACGCAGTATTTT.

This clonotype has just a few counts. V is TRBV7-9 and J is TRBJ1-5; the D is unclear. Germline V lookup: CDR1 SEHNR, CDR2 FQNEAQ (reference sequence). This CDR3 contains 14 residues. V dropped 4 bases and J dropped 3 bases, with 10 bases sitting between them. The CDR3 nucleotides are TGTGCCAGCAGCTCCTTAGGACTCAATCAGCCCCAGCATTTT. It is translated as CASSSLGLNQPQHF.

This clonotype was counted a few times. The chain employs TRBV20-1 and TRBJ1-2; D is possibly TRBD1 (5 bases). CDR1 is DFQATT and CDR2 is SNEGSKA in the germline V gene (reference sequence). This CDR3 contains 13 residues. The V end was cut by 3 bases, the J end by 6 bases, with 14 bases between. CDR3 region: CSARGGTDDGYTF. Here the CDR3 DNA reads TGCAGTGCTAGGGGGGGGACGGACGATGGCTACACCTTC.